This is a list of T cell receptor beta chains from one sample in a study of blood T cell repertoires in COVID-19. Sequencing was performed with immunoSEQ multiplex PCR; in TCRdb, only in-frame clones are kept and a portion is missing. The sample has about 60,000 clones, roughly 90% seen once. Source material: peripheral blood. These receptors were collected from a human donor with active COVID-19. The donor label of this sample is uncertain. Both conserved end residues are part of each CDR3. A D gene is named only where the DNA matches it firmly. Rows give clone size only sometimes, using once, few, many, or a class for an expanded clone.

clone_size j_call d_call v_call cdr3_aa cdr3_nt
- TRBJ2-7 TRBD1 TRBV20-1 CSASSQGGEQYF TGCAGTGCTAGTTCACAGGGGGGCGAGCAGTACTTC
- TRBJ2-1 TRBD2 TRBV28 CASRPRGESYNEQFF TGTGCCAGCAGGCCACGGGGGGAGTCCTACAATGAGCAGTTCTTC
once TRBJ2-3 - TRBV5-1 CASTPGTSTDTQYF TGCGCCAGCACCCCTGGGACTAGCACAGATACGCAGTATTTT
- TRBJ2-7 - TRBV12-3/TRBV12-4 CAIGAPYEQYF TGTGCCATCGGTGCCCCCTACGAGCAGTACTTC
- TRBJ2-1 - TRBV5-1 CASSLGQYYNEQFF TGCGCCAGCAGCTTGGGACAGTATTACAATGAGCAGTTCTTC
- TRBJ1-1 - TRBV10-3 CAISESRLNTEAFF TGTGCCATCAGTGAGTCGAGGTTGAACACTGAAGCTTTCTTT
- TRBJ1-1 - TRBV6-6 CASSYSESNTEAFF TGTGCCAGCAGTTACTCAGAGTCGAACACTGAAGCTTTCTTT
- TRBJ1-1 - TRBV11-2 CASSFPEAGYTEAFF TGTGCCAGCAGCTTCCCGGAGGCCGGGTACACTGAAGCTTTCTTT
once TRBJ2-7 - TRBV14 CASSWREYSYEQYF TGTGCCAGCAGCTGGCGGGAATACTCCTACGAGCAGTACTTC
- TRBJ2-2 TRBD1 TRBV7-8 CASSFYPGQGANTGELFF TGTGCCAGCAGCTTCTATCCGGGACAGGGGGCGAACACCGGGGAGCTGTTTTTT
- TRBJ2-7 TRBD2 TRBV5-6 CASSSGLGLYEQYF TGTGCCAGCAGCTCTGGACTAGGACTTTACGAGCAGTACTTC
- TRBJ1-5 - TRBV28 CASREPQGFDQPQHF TGTGCCAGCAGAGAACCACAGGGATTTGATCAGCCCCAGCATTTT
- TRBJ2-1 TRBD2 TRBV10-2 CASSRIAGAPHNEQFF TGCGCCAGCAGTCGGATAGCGGGAGCCCCTCACAATGAGCAGTTCTTC
- TRBJ1-5 - TRBV6-6 CASSYSLDRESGPQHF TGTGCCAGCAGTTACTCCCTTGACAGAGAATCAGGACCCCAGCATTTT
once TRBJ1-2 - TRBV18 CASSPGTGISGYTF TGTGCCAGCTCACCTGGAACAGGAATTTCGGGCTACACCTTC
- TRBJ1-4 - TRBV2 CAISDLAGEKLFF TGTGCCATCTCGGACCTTGCGGGCGAAAAACTGTTTTTT
- TRBJ1-2 TRBD1 TRBV27 CASSPDRGFNYGYTF TGTGCCAGCAGTCCCGACAGGGGATTTAACTATGGCTACACCTTC
- TRBJ2-3 TRBD2 TRBV10-3 CASRSGGASDTQYF TGTGCCTCGCGGTCCGGGGGGGCCTCAGATACGCAGTATTTT
once TRBJ1-4 - TRBV6-2/TRBV6-3 CASSFQVATNEKLFF TGTGCCAGCAGTTTCCAGGTCGCAACTAATGAAAAACTGTTTTTT
- TRBJ2-3 TRBD2 TRBV29-1 CSVEASGGFTF TGCAGCGTTGAGGCTAGCGGGGGGTTCACTTTT
- TRBJ2-5 - TRBV5-1 CASSLAQLETQYF TGCGCCAGCAGCTTGGCACAGTTGGAGACCCAGTACTTC
- TRBJ2-3 - TRBV20-1 CSAGSTDTQYF TGCAGTGCCGGTAGCACAGATACGCAGTATTTT
- TRBJ1-5 - TRBV12-5 CASGLVFRQNLQPQHF TGTGCTAGTGGTTTGGTATTCAGGCAAAACCTTCAGCCCCAGCATTTT
once TRBJ2-7 TRBD2 TRBV28 CASSLERESYEQYF TGTGCCAGCAGTTTGGAGCGGGAGAGCTACGAGCAGTACTTC
- TRBJ2-1 TRBD1 TRBV6-5 CASSYPGQNNEQFF TGTGCCAGCAGTTACCCGGGACAGAACAATGAGCAGTTCTTC
- TRBJ1-2 TRBD1 TRBV18 CASSPGTGTYGYTF TGTGCCAGCTCACCAGGGACAGGGACCTATGGCTACACCTTC
- TRBJ1-2 - TRBV19 CASSLPMGWGPNGYTF TGTGCCAGTAGTCTCCCCATGGGTTGGGGCCCTAATGGCTACACCTTC
- TRBJ2-1 - TRBV11-3 CASSLGPLSSYNEQFF TGTGCCAGCAGCTTAGGCCCGTTGAGCTCCTACAATGAGCAGTTCTTC
- TRBJ2-7 TRBD1 TRBV29-1 CSVLSGQGYEQYF TGCAGCGTCCTTTCGGGACAGGGCTACGAGCAGTACTTC
- TRBJ2-7 TRBD2 TRBV28 CASTTRGGPYEQYF TGTGCCAGCACTACCCGGGGGGGCCCCTACGAGCAGTACTTC
- TRBJ2-1 - TRBV29-1 CSVEDSGLESSYNEQFF TGCAGCGTTGAAGATTCGGGACTTGAGAGCTCCTACAATGAGCAGTTCTTC
- TRBJ2-1 TRBD1 TRBV6-2/TRBV6-3 CASSLTGGIYNEQFF TGTGCCAGCAGCCTTACAGGGGGCATCTACAATGAGCAGTTCTTC
- TRBJ2-2 TRBD1 TRBV5-4 CASSHTGQGGSNTGELFF TGTGCCAGCAGCCATACCGGACAGGGGGGGTCGAACACCGGGGAGCTGTTTTTT
- TRBJ1-1 - TRBV2 CASSSDWYTEAFF TGTGCCAGCAGTTCGGACTGGTACACTGAAGCTTTCTTT
- TRBJ1-2 TRBD1 TRBV7-9 CASSLADRSSSAYGYTF TGTGCCAGCAGCCTTGCGGACAGGAGCAGTTCGGCATATGGCTACACCTTC
- TRBJ2-3 - TRBV7-2 CASNWQGDTQYF TGTGCCAGCAACTGGCAGGGAGATACGCAGTATTTT